The rows below give T cell receptor beta chains drawn from one sample of a study of cytotoxic CD8 clonotypes in ibrutinib-treated CLL. Libraries were prepared by immunoSEQ multiplex PCR; TCRdb keeps only in-frame clonotypes and omits some of them. The sample consists of roughly 330,000 clones, roughly 67% of them appearing once. Specimen: PBMCs, collected after 36 months of ibrutinib treatment. Receptor source: a human donor with chronic lymphocytic leukemia. The CDR3 runs from the conserved cysteine through the conserved F or W. Each record gives: clone size, D gene, V gene, J gene, CDR3 DNA, CDR3 protein. D genes are given only for firm matches. Where a row states a size, it is once, few, many or the class of an expanded clone; other rows omit it.

>-|-|TRBV28|TRBJ1-4
TGTGCCACTAGGGGGAGGGTGTTTGAAAAACTGTTTTTT
CATRGRVFEKLFF
>few|-|TRBV7-6|TRBJ2-5
TGTGCCAGCAGCTTAGCCCCGACCTTAGAGACCCAGTACTTC
CASSLAPTLETQYF
>-|-|TRBV5-4|TRBJ2-3
TGTGCCAGCAGCCCACCGGGACCCAGAGGAACAGATACGCAGTATTTT
CASSPPGPRGTDTQYF
>once|TRBD1|TRBV19|TRBJ2-7
TGTGCCAGTAGTAAGGGACAGACCTACGAGCAGTACTTC
CASSKGQTYEQYF
>-|-|TRBV11-2|TRBJ2-2
TGTGCCAGCAGCTTAGATGAAAGGGGTGGGGAGCTGTTTTTT
CASSLDERGGELFF
>few|TRBD1|TRBV27|TRBJ1-2
TGTGCCAGCAGTTTATCCCAGGGGGCGCGTGGCTATGGCTACACCTTC
CASSLSQGARGYGYTF
>-|TRBD1|TRBV5-8|TRBJ1-5
TGTGCCAGCAGCTTGGGGACAGGGTCGTGGGGCCGGGAGCCCCAGCATTTT
CASSLGTGSWGREPQHF
>-|-|TRBV5-6|TRBJ2-7
TGTGCCAGCAGCTTGGCAGGTCCGGGCTACGAGCAGTACTTC
CASSLAGPGYEQYF
>-|-|TRBV29-1|TRBJ2-3
TGCAGCGTAGCCGGGACAATAACAGATACGCAGTATTTT
CSVAGTITDTQYF
>few|-|TRBV7-2|TRBJ1-6
TGTGCCAGCAGCTTCGGACAGAGGAATTCACCCCTCCACTTT
CASSFGQRNSPLHF
>few|-|TRBV29-1|TRBJ2-7
TGCAGCGTTGAAGAGGGTCCGTTCTCCTACGAGCAGTACTTC
CSVEEGPFSYEQYF
>once|TRBD2|TRBV5-1|TRBJ2-3
TGCGCCAGCAAGCAGGCGGGGGTAGATACGCAGTATTTT
CASKQAGVDTQYF
>-|-|TRBV27|TRBJ2-7
TGTGCCAGCAGTTTTCGCCCGGGCCCTTCCTACGAGCAGTACTTC
CASSFRPGPSYEQYF
>-|-|TRBV7-9|TRBJ2-3
TGTGCCAGCAGCTTAGCGGGCACAAACACAGATACGCAGTATTTT
CASSLAGTNTDTQYF
>-|TRBD2|TRBV7-9|TRBJ2-7
TGTGCCAGCAGCTTAAACCCCTCACTAGCGGGAGTAACCTACGAGCAGTACTTC
CASSLNPSLAGVTYEQYF
>few|TRBD2|TRBV12-5|TRBJ2-3
TGTGCTAGTGGTTTCGGGGCGGGAGTGGGCACAGATACGCAGTATTTT
CASGFGAGVGTDTQYF
>-|TRBD2|TRBV5-6|TRBJ2-3
TGTGCCAGCAGCCACGGACTAGCGGGAGGGTTGGGTACGCAGTATTTT
CASSHGLAGGLGTQYF
>-|TRBD2|TRBV29-1|TRBJ2-1
TGCAGCGTTGATAGCGGGAGGGCCTACAATGAGCAGTTCTTC
CSVDSGRAYNEQFF
>many|TRBD2|TRBV6-5|TRBJ2-2
TGTGCCAGCAGAAGACCGGGGGGAACCGGGGAGCTGTTTTTT
CASRRPGGTGELFF
>-|-|TRBV6-5|TRBJ1-1
TGTGCCAGCAGTTTCTCCGGCAATCTTGTATCAGCTTTCTTT
CASSFSGNLVSAFF
>-|-|TRBV10-2|TRBJ1-1
TGCGCCAGCAGTGACTTGCAGTTGGCCACTGAAGCTTTCTTT
CASSDLQLATEAFF
>-|-|TRBV6-1|TRBJ1-3
TGTGCCAGCACCAGAATAGCGTACGGAAACACCATATATTTT
CASTRIAYGNTIYF
>-|-|TRBV29-1|TRBJ1-1
TGCAGCGCAGGGGCATCGGGCACTGAAGCTTTCTTT
CSAGASGTEAFF
>-|-|TRBV29-1|TRBJ2-2
TGCAGCGTTGAAGGGGGAAGGACCGGGGAGCTGTTTTTT
CSVEGGRTGELFF
>few|-|TRBV11-2|TRBJ2-2
TGTGCCAGCACCAATCGGGCGGGGGCCACGAACACCGGGGAGCTGTTTTTT
CASTNRAGATNTGELFF
>-|TRBD1|TRBV5-1|TRBJ2-1
TGCGCCAGCAGCTTGGCCGGGACAGGATTATCCTACAATGAGCAGTTCTTC
CASSLAGTGLSYNEQFF
>few|-|TRBV11-1|TRBJ1-1
TGTGCCAGCAGCTTAGGAAAGGGCACTGAAGCTTTCTTT
CASSLGKGTEAFF
>few|-|TRBV5-6|TRBJ1-2
TGTGCCAGCAGAGGCGGAAGGTGGGTCGTCAACTATGGCTACACCTTC
CASRGGRWVVNYGYTF
>-|-|TRBV7-8|TRBJ2-5
TGTGCCAGCAGCTCCCGACCTTTACAAGAGACCCAGTACTTC
CASSSRPLQETQYF
>-|TRBD2|TRBV29-1|TRBJ2-3
TGCAGCGTAACCGGACTAGATGGCACAGATACGCAGTATTTT
CSVTGLDGTDTQYF
>-|TRBD2|TRBV9|TRBJ2-1
TGTGCCAGCAGCCCGCGGACTAGCGGGAGGGCCTACAATGAGCAGTTCTTC
CASSPRTSGRAYNEQFF
>-|-|TRBV13|TRBJ2-7
TGTGCCAGCAGCTTTGTGGGGGGTTCAGGGGAGAGCTCCTACGAGCAGTACTTC
CASSFVGGSGESSYEQYF
>few|TRBD2|TRBV4-1|TRBJ2-6
TGCGCCAGCAGCCAAGCCCCGAGTCGGGGGGGGCCCTTTGGGGCCAACGTCCTGACTTTC
CASSQAPSRGGPFGANVLTF
>few|-|TRBV6-5|TRBJ2-7
TGTGCCAGCAGTTACGACAGCTACGAGCAGTACTTC
CASSYDSYEQYF
>-|TRBD2|TRBV2|TRBJ2-5
TGTGCCAGCACGCGACTAGCGGGGGGGCAGGAGACCCAGTACTTC
CASTRLAGGQETQYF
>-|-|TRBV5-1|TRBJ2-7
TGCGCCAGCAGCCTTAAGACGGGGGTGGGCGAGCAGTACTTC
CASSLKTGVGEQYF
>-|TRBD1|TRBV5-1|TRBJ1-5
TGCGCCAGCAGCGCAGGGACAGGTTTGGATCAGCCCCAGCATTTT
CASSAGTGLDQPQHF
>few|TRBD1|TRBV28|TRBJ2-7
TGTGCCAGCACCTTTAGGGCCCCCGGGACAGGGGGCTACGAGCAGTACTTC
CASTFRAPGTGGYEQYF
>-|-|TRBV25-1|TRBJ1-6
TGTGCCAGCAGTGAATGGACCGGCAACTCCTATAATTCACCCCTCCACTTT
CASSEWTGNSYNSPLHF
>-|TRBD2|TRBV4-1|TRBJ2-2
TGCGCCAGCAGCCGGGCGGGAGTAATAGCCGGGGAGCTGTTTTTT
CASSRAGVIAGELFF
>-|TRBD1|TRBV27|TRBJ2-7
TGTGCCAGCAGTAACAGGGGGCCCTCCTACGAGCAGTACTTC
CASSNRGPSYEQYF
>-|-|TRBV29-1|TRBJ2-3
TGCAGCGCCACAAGACGGGGGAACACAGATACGCAGTATTTT
CSATRRGNTDTQYF
>-|-|TRBV4-1|TRBJ2-4
TGCGCCAGCAGCCATCCGGCCCTGGGGATAGACATTCAGTACTTC
CASSHPALGIDIQYF
>once|TRBD2|TRBV6-1|TRBJ2-1
TGTGCCAGCAGTGGGACTAGCGGGAACTCCTACAATGAGCAGTTCTTC
CASSGTSGNSYNEQFF
>-|TRBD2|TRBV27|TRBJ2-3
TGTGCCAGCAGTTTCCGGTCAGAGACTAGCGGGGGCACAGATACGCAGTATTTT
CASSFRSETSGGTDTQYF
>-|-|TRBV6-5|TRBJ1-2
TGTGCCAGCAGCCTTTCTGGACTTAACTATGGCTACACCTTC
CASSLSGLNYGYTF
>once|-|TRBV28|TRBJ1-5
TGTGCCAGCAGTTGGGCAGGGAGGCAGCCCCAGCATTTT
CASSWAGRQPQHF
>few|TRBD1|TRBV15|TRBJ2-7
TGTGCCACCAGCAGAGTGGACAGGGGGTACGAGCAGTACTTC
CATSRVDRGYEQYF
>-|-|TRBV11-2|TRBJ2-1
TGTGCCAGCAGCTTAGCGCCGCCGCCCAATGAGCAGTTCTTC
CASSLAPPPNEQFF
>-|TRBD2|TRBV2|TRBJ2-7
TGTGCCAGCAGGGAGAGAGTGACTAGCCCGTACGAGCAGTACTTC
CASRERVTSPYEQYF
>-|-|TRBV11-2|TRBJ2-7
TGTGCCAGCAGCTGGACCGGCTACGAGCAGTACTTC
CASSWTGYEQYF
>-|-|TRBV5-6|TRBJ1-1
TGTGCCAGCACCCTTTTGGGGGGCTACACTGAAGCTTTCTTT
CASTLLGGYTEAFF